This T cell receptor (beta chain) was recorded in a study of Ad26.COV2.S vaccination and SARS-CoV-2 variants. Whole-study results and caveats: Relative to placebo recipients, vaccine recipients exhibited elevated spike-specific TCR breadth.

Treatment here: roughly 20 received Ad26.COV2.S at low or high dose, single or two shots; several received placebo; per-sample allocation not given. Sampling occurred on day 63 after the first vaccine or placebo injection. Trimming stripped 5 bases from V and 0 bases from J, with 5 bases between. The CDR3 covers 13 residues. Germline V gene lookup returns CDR1 KGHSH and CDR2 LQKENI. In its sample, this clone was seen once. Its target is not known. Assay: immunoSEQ multiplex PCR; the TCRdb copy retains only in-frame clones and omits some. The data contain 320,000 or so clones, around 90% of them singletons.

The chain recombines TRBV18 with TRBJ2-1; no clear D. The sample here was peripheral blood, taken in a trial of Ad26.COV2.S vaccine versus placebo. The clonotype originates from a person between 18 and 65 years old who received the Ad26.COV2.S COVID-19 vaccine or a placebo. In nucleotides, the CDR3 is TGTGCCAGCTCATCTGTCTCCTACAATGAGCAGTTCTTC. Amino acids: CASSSVSYNEQFF. Filled out from reference TRBV18 and TRBJ2-1, the complete variable domain reads NAGVMQNPRHLVRRRGQEARLRCSPMKGHSHVYWYRQLPEEGLKFMVYLQKENIIDESGMPKERFSAEFPKEGPSILRIQQVVRGDSAAYFCASSSVSYNEQFFGPGTRLTVL.